This TCR beta chain stems from a study of molecular identifiers for immune sequencing clone quantification. Findings of the study overall: Jurkat TCR RNA from one cell was spiked into one million naive cells, and it was reportedly detectable there.

The CDR3 sequence is 16 residues long. Looked up from germline, CDR1 is DFQATT and CDR2 is SNEGSKA (reference sequence). About this clonotype itself: The antigen is not known. An end of the junction differs from the germline gene, which may be a read error.

TCRdb re-called the PCR reads through MiXCR, storing one row per CDR3 protein. Of more than 450,000 distinct CDR3 sequences in the sample, about a fifth are singletons; the top ten hold about 0.8%. The V call is TRBV20-1, the J call TRBJ2-3, with D perhaps matching TRBD1 (6 bases). This receptor was obtained from a human donor in good health. Some libraries in this study had Jurkat cell RNA spiked in. Sequencing input: naive CD8+ T cells from blood, with Jurkat cell RNA spiked in. Subset given: FACS-sorted CD8+CD4-CCR7+CD45RA+ naive T cells. The CDR3 is CSAGGQTPLPADAQYF. In DNA form, the CDR3 reads TGCAGTGCTGGGGGACAAACGCCCCTCCCCGCAGATGCGCAGTATTTT.